The 6 T cell receptor beta chains reported below all come from one sample, sequenced in a study of cytomegalovirus exposure and HLA in healthy donors. The PCR employed 60 Vbeta primers together with 13 Jbeta primers. Here immunoSEQ multiplex PCR was the method, and the copy in TCRdb shows in-frame clones only, minus some. The sample shows more than 95,000 clones, 60% to 80% of them seen only once. Input material: PBMCs. Source of these receptors: a woman aged 45 to 65 in good health and CMV-seronegative.

The genes are TRBV7-3 and TRBJ1-1; no clear D. The ends were cut back, 2 bases at V and 3 bases at J, with 7 bases in the middle. This CDR3 has 13 amino acids. Germline V gene sequence: CDR1 SGHTA, CDR2 FQGTGA. The CDR3, as DNA: TGTGCCAGCAGCTTATACGAGGACACTGAAGCTTTCTTT. The encoded protein is CASSLYEDTEAFF.

This clone was detected only a few times. J is TRBJ2-7 and V is TRBV28, with D possibly being TRBD1 (6 bases). Germline-derived CDR1 and CDR2 are MDHEN and SYDVKM. The CDR3 contains 14 residues. V lost 2 bases and J 7 bases, leaving 15 bases between the germline ends. CDR3 residues: CASSLTGTRREQYF. The CDR3 nucleotides read TGTGCCAGCAGTTTAACAGGGACGCGTCGGGAGCAGTACTTC.

The chain employs TRBV5-1 and TRBJ1-1; the D gene is possibly TRBD1 (6 bases). V shed 3 bases and J shed 7 bases, with 13 bases lying between them. The CDR3 loop spans 13 amino acids. Germline V gene lookup returns CDR1 SGHRS and CDR2 YFSETQ. CDR3 protein: CASSSGQNLEAFF. CDR3 in DNA: TGCGCCAGCAGCTCAGGACAGAACCTTGAAGCTTTCTTT.

This clone appeared a single time. V is TRBV7-6 and J is TRBJ2-7; 12 positions match TRBD2. Germline V lookup: CDR1 SGHVS, CDR2 FNYEAQ. The length of the CDR3 is 15 residues. V shed 4 bases and J 2 bases; nucleotides not matched to a gene: 3. The CDR3: CASSYGLAGTYEQYF. The CDR3 DNA is TGTGCCAGCAGCTACGGACTAGCGGGGACCTACGAGCAGTACTTC.

This clone was counted only a few times. For the CDR3, the DNA is TGTGCCAGCATTACACAGGGGACGAGGAACACTGAAGCTTTCTTT. Translated, it gives CASITQGTRNTEAFF. This rearrangement joins TRBV6-1 to TRBJ1-1, with TRBD1 matching over 7 bases. The CDR3 runs 15 residues. The V and J ends lost 7 bases and 1 base, in that order; junction bases with no gene match: 9. Germline V lookup: CDR1 MNHNS, CDR2 SASEGT.

The CDR3, as DNA: TGTGCCAGCAGTTTATATCTAGCGGGAGCCGGAGAGACCCAGTACTTC. Residues: CASSLYLAGAGETQYF. The chain combines TRBV28 with TRBJ2-5; 10 bases agree with TRBD2. The CDR3 has 16 amino acids. The V gene end was trimmed by 1 base and the J gene end by 4 bases; junction bases not matched to a gene: 6. Germline values: CDR1 MDHEN, CDR2 SYDVKM.